The 4 T cell receptor beta chains below all came from one sample that was sequenced in a study of T cell responses to AZD1222 COVID-19 vaccine. Libraries were prepared by immunoSEQ multiplex PCR; TCRdb keeps only in-frame clonotypes and omits some of them. This table has 90,000 or so clones, roughly 84% appearing once. The specimen was peripheral blood, collected on day 0 of AZD1222 vaccination. The receptors shown here come from an adult in good health.

The chain carries TRBV5-4 and TRBJ1-4, with D unclear. In germline, CDR1 is SGHNT, CDR2 YYREEE (reference sequence). Between the trimmed V and J ends, which lost 9 bases and 4 bases, there was a span of 13 bases. The CDR3 length is 13 residues. The chain's CDR3 is CAIQTENNEKLFF. CDR3 sequence (DNA): TGTGCCATCCAAACGGAGAATAATGAAAAACTGTTTTTT.

As regards this clone: Other DNA sequences in the sample encode the same CDR3. The CDR3 loop is CASSLGLNNEQFF. The CDR3 nucleotides are TGTGCCAGCAGCTTAGGGCTAAACAATGAGCAGTTCTTC. The gene calls are TRBV11-3 and TRBJ2-1; D is ambiguous. Germline V gives CDR1 SGHNT, CDR2 YENEEA. This CDR3 has 13 amino acids. V was pared by 1 base and J by 5 bases, with 6 bases between. The variable domain in full, completed from reference TRBV11-3 and TRBJ2-1, reads EAGVVQSPRYKIIEKKQPVAFWCNPISGHNTLYWYLQNLGQGPELLIRYENEEAVDDSQLPKDRFSAERLKGVDSTLKIQPAELGDSAVYLCASSLGLNNEQFFGPGTRLTVL.

V usage is TRBV6-6 and J usage is TRBJ1-4; the D gene is possibly TRBD1 (6 bases). V was trimmed by 5 bases and J by 0 bases, leaving 10 bases between them. The CDR3 is 15 residues long. CDR1 is MNHNY and CDR2 is SVGAGI in the germline V gene (reference sequence). CDR3 DNA sequence: TGTGCCAGCAGTCAAACAGGGACAACTAATGAAAAACTGTTTTTT. The encoded protein is CASSQTGTTNEKLFF.

This chain joins TRBV24-1 and TRBJ2-7; possible D gene TRBD2, 6 bases. The length of the CDR3 is 14 residues. V lost 4 bases to trimming and J lost 4 bases, with 13 bases between them. The germline CDR1 and CDR2 sequences are KGHDR and SFDVKD. CDR3 residues: CATSEGGVGYEQYF. As DNA, the CDR3 is TGTGCCACCAGTGAAGGAGGGGTCGGGTACGAGCAGTACTTC.